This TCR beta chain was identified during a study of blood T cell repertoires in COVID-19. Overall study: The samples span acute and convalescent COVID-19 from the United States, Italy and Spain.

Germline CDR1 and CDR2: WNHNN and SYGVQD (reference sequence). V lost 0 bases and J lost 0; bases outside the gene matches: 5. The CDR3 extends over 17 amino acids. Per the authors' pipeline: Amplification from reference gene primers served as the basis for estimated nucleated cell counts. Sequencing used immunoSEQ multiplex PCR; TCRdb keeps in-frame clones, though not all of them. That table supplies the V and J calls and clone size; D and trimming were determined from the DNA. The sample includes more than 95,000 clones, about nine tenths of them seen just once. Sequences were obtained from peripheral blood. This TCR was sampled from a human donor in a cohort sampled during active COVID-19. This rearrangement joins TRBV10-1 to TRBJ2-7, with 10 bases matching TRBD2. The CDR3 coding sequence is TGCGCCAGCAGTGAGTCCCGGACTAGCGGCAGCTCCTACGAGCAGTACTTC. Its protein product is CASSESRTSGSSYEQYF.